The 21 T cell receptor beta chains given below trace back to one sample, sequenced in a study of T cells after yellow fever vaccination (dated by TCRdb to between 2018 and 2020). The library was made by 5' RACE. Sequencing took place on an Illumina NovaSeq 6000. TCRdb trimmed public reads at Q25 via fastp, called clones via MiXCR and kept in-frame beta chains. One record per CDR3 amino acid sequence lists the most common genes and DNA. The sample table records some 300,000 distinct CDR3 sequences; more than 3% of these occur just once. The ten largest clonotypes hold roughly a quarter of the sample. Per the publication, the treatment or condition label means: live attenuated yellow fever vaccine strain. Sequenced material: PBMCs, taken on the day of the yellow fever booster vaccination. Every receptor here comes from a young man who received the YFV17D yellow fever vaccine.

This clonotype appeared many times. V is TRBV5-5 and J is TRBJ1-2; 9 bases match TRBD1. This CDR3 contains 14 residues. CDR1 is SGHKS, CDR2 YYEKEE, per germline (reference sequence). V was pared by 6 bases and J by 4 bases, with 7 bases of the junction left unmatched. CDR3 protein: CASTQGASGYGYTF. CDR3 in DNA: TGTGCCAGCACACAGGGGGCAAGTGGCTATGGCTACACCTTC.

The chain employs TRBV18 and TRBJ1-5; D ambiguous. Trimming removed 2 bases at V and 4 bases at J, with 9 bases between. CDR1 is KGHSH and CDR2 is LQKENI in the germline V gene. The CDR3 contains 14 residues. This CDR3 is CASSPRRSNQPQHF. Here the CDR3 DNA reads TGTGCCAGCTCACCAAGGAGGTCGAATCAGCCCCAGCATTTT.

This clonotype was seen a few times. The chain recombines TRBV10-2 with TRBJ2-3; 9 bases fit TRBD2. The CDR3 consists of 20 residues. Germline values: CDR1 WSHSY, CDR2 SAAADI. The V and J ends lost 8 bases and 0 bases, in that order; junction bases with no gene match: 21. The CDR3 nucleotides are TGCGCCAGCGGTCGAGTAGAGACTAGCGGAGTTTTAATTAGCACAGATACGCAGTATTTT. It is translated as CASGRVETSGVLISTDTQYF.

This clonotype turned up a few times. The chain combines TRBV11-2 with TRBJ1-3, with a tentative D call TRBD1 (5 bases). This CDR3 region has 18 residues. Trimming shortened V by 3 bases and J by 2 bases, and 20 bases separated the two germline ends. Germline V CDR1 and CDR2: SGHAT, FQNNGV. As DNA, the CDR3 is TGTGCCAGCAGCTTCCGCCCGTTCCAAGAGGGGCCTGGAAACACCATATATTTT. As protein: CASSFRPFQEGPGNTIYF.

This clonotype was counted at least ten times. CDR3 in DNA: TGTGCCAGCAGCTCATGGACAGCCTCTGGAAACACCATATATTTT. Its protein is CASSSWTASGNTIYF. The V and J genes are TRBV7-2 and TRBJ1-3; a possible D gene is TRBD1 (6 bases). Germline V gives CDR1 SGHTA, CDR2 FQGNSA. V was cut by 4 bases and J by 0 bases, with 10 bases left in between. The CDR3 loop spans 15 amino acids.

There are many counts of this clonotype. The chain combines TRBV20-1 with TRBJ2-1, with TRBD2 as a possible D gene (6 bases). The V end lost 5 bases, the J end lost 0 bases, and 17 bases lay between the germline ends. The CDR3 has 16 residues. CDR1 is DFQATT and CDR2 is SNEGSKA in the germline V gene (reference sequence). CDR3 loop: CSALDSGLPSYNEQFF. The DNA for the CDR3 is TGCAGTGCTTTAGATTCGGGACTCCCCTCCTACAATGAGCAGTTCTTC.

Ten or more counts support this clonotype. The CDR3 spells CASSPGRDGFSYEQYF. As DNA, the CDR3 is TGCGCCAGCAGCCCTGGACGGGACGGATTCTCCTACGAGCAGTACTTC. This sequence joins TRBV4-3 and TRBJ2-7; the D call may be TRBD1 or TRBD2 (5 bases each). The CDR3 runs 16 residues. V gave up 4 bases and J gave up 0 bases, with 16 bases separating them. Germline loops: CDR1 LGHNA, CDR2 YSLEER.

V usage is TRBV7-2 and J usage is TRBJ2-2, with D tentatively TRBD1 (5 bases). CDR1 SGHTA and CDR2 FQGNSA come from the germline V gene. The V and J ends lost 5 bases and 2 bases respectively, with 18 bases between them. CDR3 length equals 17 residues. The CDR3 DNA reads TGTGCCAGCAGCCCTCCCTTTGGGGCCTATAACACCGGGGAGCTGTTTTTT. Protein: CASSPPFGAYNTGELFF.

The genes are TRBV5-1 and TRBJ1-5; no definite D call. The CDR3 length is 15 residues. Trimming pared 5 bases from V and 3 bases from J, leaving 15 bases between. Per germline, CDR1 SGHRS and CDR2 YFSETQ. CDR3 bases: TGCGCCAGCAGTTCTGGACCCAGTCACAATCAGCCCCAGCATTTT. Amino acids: CASSSGPSHNQPQHF.

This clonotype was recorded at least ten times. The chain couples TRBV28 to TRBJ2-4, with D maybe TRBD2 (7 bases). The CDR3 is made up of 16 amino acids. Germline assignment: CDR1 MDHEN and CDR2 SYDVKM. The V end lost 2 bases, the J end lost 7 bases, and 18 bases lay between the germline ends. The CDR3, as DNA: TGTGCCAGCAGTTTAGGGGGGGCCGGCGGTGGGAACATTCAGTACTTC. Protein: CASSLGGAGGGNIQYF.

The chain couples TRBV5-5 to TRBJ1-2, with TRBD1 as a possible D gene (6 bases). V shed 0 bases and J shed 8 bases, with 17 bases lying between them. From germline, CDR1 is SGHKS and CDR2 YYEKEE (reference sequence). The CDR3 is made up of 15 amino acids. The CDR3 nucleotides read TGTGCCAGCAGCTTGGCCCGCCAGGGGACATCAGGCTACACCTTC. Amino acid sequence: CASSLARQGTSGYTF.

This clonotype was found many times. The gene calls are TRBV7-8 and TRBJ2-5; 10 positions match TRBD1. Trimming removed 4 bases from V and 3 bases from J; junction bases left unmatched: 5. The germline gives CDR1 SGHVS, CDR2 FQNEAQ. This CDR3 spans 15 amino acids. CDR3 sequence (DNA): TGTGCCAGCAGCTCCACGACAGGGGGCGAAGAGACCCAGTACTTC. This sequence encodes CASSSTTGGEETQYF.

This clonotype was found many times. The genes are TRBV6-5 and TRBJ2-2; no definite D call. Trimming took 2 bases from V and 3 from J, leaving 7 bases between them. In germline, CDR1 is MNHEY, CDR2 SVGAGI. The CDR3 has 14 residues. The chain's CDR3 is CASSYLVDTGELFF. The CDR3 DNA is TGTGCCAGCAGTTACCTGGTCGACACCGGGGAGCTGTTTTTT.

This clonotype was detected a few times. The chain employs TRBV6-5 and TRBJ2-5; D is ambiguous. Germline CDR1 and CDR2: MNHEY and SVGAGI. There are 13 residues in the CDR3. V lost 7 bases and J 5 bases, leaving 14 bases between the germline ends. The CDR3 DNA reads TGTGCCAGCAAATACCCCCCCGCCGAGACCCAGTACTTC. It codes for CASKYPPAETQYF.

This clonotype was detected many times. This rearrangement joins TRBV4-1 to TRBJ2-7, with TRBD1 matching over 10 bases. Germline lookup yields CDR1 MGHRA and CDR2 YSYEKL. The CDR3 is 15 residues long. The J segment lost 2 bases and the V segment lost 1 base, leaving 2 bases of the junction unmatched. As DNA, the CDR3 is TGCGCCAGCAGCCAAGGGACAGGGGGGACCTACGAGCAGTACTTC. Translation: CASSQGTGGTYEQYF.

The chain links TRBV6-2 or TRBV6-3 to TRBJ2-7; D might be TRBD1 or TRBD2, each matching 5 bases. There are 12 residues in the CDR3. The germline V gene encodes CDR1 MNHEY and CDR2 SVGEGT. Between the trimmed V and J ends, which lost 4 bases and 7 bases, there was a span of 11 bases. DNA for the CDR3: TGTGCCAGCAGTTGGGACCTTCGAGAGCAGTACGTC. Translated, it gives CASSWDLREQYV.

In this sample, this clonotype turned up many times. The CDR3 bases are TGCGCCAGCAGCCAAGATATCGGGGGGAGACTGTTTTTT. Amino acids: CASSQDIGGRLFF. The rearrangement uses TRBV4-3 and TRBJ1-4; the D gene is possibly TRBD1 (5 bases). The V gene's germline CDR1 is LGHNA and CDR2 YSLEER. There are 13 residues in the CDR3. Trimming cost V 0 bases and J 13 bases, with 12 bases left between them.

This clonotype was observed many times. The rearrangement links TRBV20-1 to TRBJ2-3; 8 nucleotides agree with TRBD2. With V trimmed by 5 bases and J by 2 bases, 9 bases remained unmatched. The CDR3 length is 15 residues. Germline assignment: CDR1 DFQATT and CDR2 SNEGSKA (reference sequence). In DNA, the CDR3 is TGCAGTGCTTCTCGGCGGCGGGGGGACACAGATACGCAGTATTTT. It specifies CSASRRRGDTDTQYF.

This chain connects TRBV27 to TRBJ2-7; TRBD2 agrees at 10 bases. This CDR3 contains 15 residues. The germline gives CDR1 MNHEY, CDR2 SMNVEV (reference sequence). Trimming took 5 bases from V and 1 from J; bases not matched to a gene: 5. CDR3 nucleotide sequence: TGTGCCAGCAGTGAGCGGGGGGGCCGATCCTACGAGCAGTACTTC. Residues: CASSERGGRSYEQYF.

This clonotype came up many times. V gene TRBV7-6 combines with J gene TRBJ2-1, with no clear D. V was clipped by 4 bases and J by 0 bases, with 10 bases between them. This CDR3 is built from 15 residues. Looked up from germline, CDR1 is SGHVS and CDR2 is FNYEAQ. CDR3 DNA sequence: TGTGCCAGCAGCTCCCGCCGTAGCTCCTACAATGAGCAGTTCTTC. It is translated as CASSSRRSSYNEQFF.

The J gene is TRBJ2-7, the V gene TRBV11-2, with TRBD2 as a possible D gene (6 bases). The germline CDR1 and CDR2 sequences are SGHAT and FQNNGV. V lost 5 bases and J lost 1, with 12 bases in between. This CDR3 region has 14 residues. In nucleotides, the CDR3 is TGTGCCAGCAGCGGGAGGACGGATTCCTACGAGCAGTACGTC. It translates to CASSGRTDSYEQYV.